This TCR beta chain was sequenced during a study of Graves' ophthalmopathy and Graves' hyperthyroidism. Study-level background: Blood was drawn at initial diagnosis, before any treatment. Study-level findings and limits: Ophthalmopathy and stable hyperthyroidism were discriminated by a 13-signature model, with approximately 89% sensitivity and around 77% specificity.

This clonotype was seen ten or more times. Antigen specificity is unknown. Other autoimmune diseases, uncontrolled infections, pregnancy and lactation each led to patient exclusion. RNA transcripts served as template for amplifying TCR beta CDR3 sequences. Investigators did first-round RT-PCR with HTBI primers, then second-round multiplex PCR. TCRdb itself ran the multiplex PCR reads through MiXCR, one entry per CDR3 protein. The sample gives approximately 380,000 distinct CDR3 sequences, over 20% of which show up once; 2.5% to 3% is in the top ten. CDR1 and CDR2 from the germline V gene are SQVTM and ANQGSEA. Trimming left V 6 bases short and J 5 bases short, with 19 bases between. The CDR3 is 14 amino acids.

The gene calls are TRBV29-1 and TRBJ2-5; D may be TRBD1 or TRBD2 (5 bases each). Sequencing was done on a sample of peripheral blood. This receptor was taken from a woman younger than 35 with stable Graves' hyperthyroidism. CDR3 nucleotides: TGCAGCGTCGTAGGGACCGTGGAGCGGGAGACCCAGTACTTC. This encodes CSVVGTVERETQYF.